This T cell receptor (beta chain) was profiled in a study of CD8 T cells in ankylosing spondylitis (dated by TCRdb to about 2017). Describing the broader study: T cell receptor beta repertoires were profiled in healthy donors and ankylosing spondylitis patients so that disease-linked TCR variants could be found. The full study cohort comprised 20 to 25 ankylosing spondylitis patients and approximately 100 healthy donors. Peripheral blood was sampled, and synovial fluid was additionally collected from ankylosing spondylitis patients.

The full study reports these points: The disease-linked clones showed a CD8+ phenotype and occurred at relatively low frequencies in peripheral blood. A TCR beta motif of several highly homologous amino acid variants appeared characteristic of blood from ankylosing spondylitis patients. Significant enrichment of the disease-linked clones was reported in matched synovial fluid samples from ankylosing spondylitis patients. Some of the motif variants had been reported before in the synovial fluid and blood of reactive arthritis patients, a finding that suggests common disease-initiation mechanisms.

The trim is 5 bases for V and 4 bases for J, with a gap of 12 bases between the germline ends. The germline V gene (reference sequence) sets CDR1 to MNHEY and CDR2 to SMNVEV. From cysteine to phenylalanine, the CDR3 is 14 amino acids long. The kept DNA is CDR3 alone, 42 bases in frame from the first base. This clonotype was counted between two and nine times. The specificity of this receptor is unknown. Per-nucleotide qualities are absent, and no much larger clonotype sits a single base away. TCRdb lists the instrument as Illumina HiSeq 2500. TCR beta libraries were prepared by quantitative 5'-RACE with molecular barcodes. As for how the authors treated the data: A new computational method based on a probabilistic model of VDJ rearrangement was used to identify disease-linked TCR variants. TCRdb ran its own pipeline on the public reads, namely fastp trimming at Q25 and MiXCR clone calling, and kept in-frame beta chains. Each entry is one CDR3 protein sequence, shown with its most common DNA and genes. V and J calls and clone size were set by TCRdb, not the authors. This sample gives approximately 210,000 distinct CDR3 sequences in total; 9.5% to 15% of them show up just once. The ten largest clones capture 16% of the sample.

This TCR came from a male donor with ankylosing spondylitis or in good health (not recorded which). The sequenced sample was blood, either unsorted or a sorted T cell fraction (not recorded which). Recombination joined TRBV27 with TRBJ2-1; D gene: possibly TRBD1, on 6 matching bases. The nucleotides are TGTGCCAGCAGTCCGAGGACAGCTTACAATGAGCAGTTCTTC. It translates to CASSPRTAYNEQFF.